The 2 T cell receptor beta chains below come from one sample, sequenced in a study of shared clonotypes between healthy human individuals (dated by TCRdb to 2018 to 2020). Libraries were constructed by the immunoSEQ multiplex PCR assay. The table was pulled from immuneACCESS by TCRdb, which kept in-frame rearrangements only. Such tables lose some clones; where checked, under half of the loss comes from unresolved V genes, and the rest has no known cause. The sample table lists more than 550,000 clones, less than 95% of them with a count of one. The leading ten clones occupy 34% of the sample. The sequencing input was memory CD8+ T cells from PBMCs. The cell subset or site label on this specimen signifies: CD45RO+ cells pooled with CCR7-negative TemRA cells. These TCRs come from a man between 18 and 35 years old in good health. Some clones in this sample may be carry-over from other donors' samples.

The gene calls are TRBV2 and TRBJ1-1; D remains ambiguous. From germline, CDR1 is SNHLY and CDR2 FYNNEI. The V and J ends lost 3 bases and 4 bases respectively, with 15 bases between them. This CDR3 comprises 15 residues. The CDR3 here is CASSDRGFLGTEAFF. In DNA, the CDR3 is TGTGCCAGCAGTGACAGAGGGTTTTTAGGCACTGAAGCTTTCTTT.

The chain couples TRBV6-5 to TRBJ2-1; D ambiguous. The CDR3 consists of 14 residues. CDR1 MNHEY and CDR2 SVGAGI come from the germline V gene. The ends were cut back, 2 bases at V and 9 bases at J, with 14 bases in the middle. The CDR3 DNA sequence: TGTGCCAGCAGTTACGTGGGAATGTTTGGTGAGCAGTTCTTC. Protein product: CASSYVGMFGEQFF.